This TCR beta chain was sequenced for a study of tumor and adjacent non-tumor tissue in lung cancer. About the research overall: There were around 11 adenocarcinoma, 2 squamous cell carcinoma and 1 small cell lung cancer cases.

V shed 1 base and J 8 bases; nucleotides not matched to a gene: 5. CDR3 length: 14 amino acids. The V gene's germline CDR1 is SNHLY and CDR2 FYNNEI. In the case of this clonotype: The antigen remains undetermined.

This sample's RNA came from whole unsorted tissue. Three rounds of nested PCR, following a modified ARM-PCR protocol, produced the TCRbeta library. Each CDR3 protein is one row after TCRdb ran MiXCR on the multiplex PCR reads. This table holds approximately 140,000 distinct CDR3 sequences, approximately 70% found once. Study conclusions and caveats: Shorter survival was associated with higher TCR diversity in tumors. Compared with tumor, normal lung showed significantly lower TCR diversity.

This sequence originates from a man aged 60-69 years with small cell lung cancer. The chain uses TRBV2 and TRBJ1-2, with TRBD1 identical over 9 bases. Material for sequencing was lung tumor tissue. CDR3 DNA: TGTGCCAGCAGTGAAGAGGGACAGGGAGACGGCTACACCTTC. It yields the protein CASSEEGQGDGYTF. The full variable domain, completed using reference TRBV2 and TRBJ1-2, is EPEVTQTPSHQVTQMGQEVILRCVPISNHLYFYWYRQILGQKVEFLVSFYNNEISEKSEIFDDQFSVERPDGSNFTLKIRSTKLEDSAMYFCASSEEGQGDGYTFGSGTRLTVV.